Presented here are 8 T cell receptor beta chains from one specimen sequenced in a study of human T cells and chemical hapten exposure. The time point was: pre-sensitization, week 0. Indicated treatment: therapeutic diphenylcyclopropenone sensitization with weekly scalp DPC. TCRdb reprocessed the RACE reads via MiXCR and lists one record per CDR3 protein. Of some 400,000 distinct CDR3 sequences listed, around 5.5% are singletons. The sample here was whole blood, taken in connection with sensitization to the hapten diphenylcyclopropenone (DPC). The source of these receptors is a woman between 50 and 59 years old with alopecia areata. Some clones in this sample may be carry-over from other donors' samples.

This clonotype was counted only a few times. Written as DNA, the CDR3 is TGCAGCGTTGAAGATGACCCGGTGGGGAGAAGAGGGAACATTCAGTACTTC. Translation: CSVEDDPVGRRGNIQYF. The V and J genes are TRBV29-1 and TRBJ2-4; D may be TRBD2 (5 bases). Trimming pared 0 bases from V and 7 bases from J, leaving 22 bases between. Germline CDR1 reads SQVTM; CDR2 reads ANQGSEA. The CDR3 has 17 residues.

The CDR3 region is CASSYGESNQPQHF. CDR3 in DNA: TGTGCCAGCAGCTACGGAGAGAGCAATCAGCCCCAGCATTTT. The genes are TRBV5-6 and TRBJ1-5; D not resolved. Trimming took off 3 bases at V and 1 base at J, with 8 bases between the two ends. CDR3 length equals 14 residues. Germline loops: CDR1 SGHDT, CDR2 YYEEEE.

The sample holds many counts of this clonotype. The chain uses TRBV20-1 and TRBJ1-6; no clear D gene. There are 15 residues in the CDR3. V shed 1 base and J shed 0 bases, with 7 bases lying between them. CDR1 and CDR2 (germline): DFQATT, SNEGSKA (reference sequence). This chain's CDR3 is CSARGKGSYNSPLHF. CDR3 nucleotide sequence: TGCAGTGCTAGAGGAAAGGGCTCCTATAATTCACCCCTCCACTTT.

This clonotype was seen repeatedly, ten times or more. The DNA for the CDR3 is TGTGCCAGCTCTGAGAGGAGAAATAATTCACCCCTCCACTTT. Protein product: CASSERRNNSPLHF. This rearrangement joins TRBV12-3 or TRBV12-4 to TRBJ1-6, with D uncertain. The CDR3 contains 14 residues. Trimming shortened V by 8 bases and J by 5 bases, and 13 bases separated the two germline ends.

This clonotype was counted at least ten times. The chain couples TRBV11-2 to TRBJ2-5; the D gene is possibly TRBD2 (5 bases). CDR1 is SGHAT, CDR2 FQNNGV, per germline. V was trimmed by 1 base and J by 5 bases, leaving 11 bases between them. This CDR3 comprises 14 residues. CDR3 residues: CASSLGAGQETQYF. The CDR3 region has the DNA TGTGCCAGCAGCTTAGGGGCGGGTCAGGAGACCCAGTACTTC.

The J gene is TRBJ1-6, the V gene TRBV7-8, with a possible D match to TRBD1 (5 bases). CDR3 length: 15 amino acids. Trimming took off 0 bases at V and 7 bases at J, with 10 bases between the two ends. Germline V gives CDR1 SGHVS, CDR2 FQNEAQ. In DNA form, the CDR3 reads TGTGCCAGCAGCTTAGCGGCAGGGAGAAATTCACCCCTCCACTTT. Protein: CASSLAAGRNSPLHF.

This clonotype was observed at least ten times. This chain links TRBV4-3 with TRBJ2-2; unclear D gene. V was clipped by 0 bases and J by 0 bases, with 2 bases between them. CDR1 and CDR2 from the germline V gene are LGHNA and YSLEER. The CDR3 is 14 residues long. The CDR3 DNA reads as TGCGCCAGCAGCCAAGAATCGAACACCGGGGAGCTGTTTTTT. This translates into CASSQESNTGELFF.

This clonotype turned up a few times. The chain couples TRBV9 to TRBJ2-2, with 7 bases aligning to TRBD2. V gave up 0 bases and J gave up 4 bases; unmatched junction bases: 3. Germline CDR1 SGDLS, CDR2 YYNGEE. The CDR3 sequence is 15 residues long. The CDR3 sequence: CASSVVSSGTGELFF. The CDR3, as DNA: TGTGCCAGCAGCGTAGTGTCTAGCGGCACCGGGGAGCTGTTTTTT.